The 10 T cell receptor beta chains below all came from one sample that was sequenced in a study of cytomegalovirus exposure and HLA in healthy donors. The repertoire was sequenced with immunoSEQ multiplex PCR; TCRdb's copy has only in-frame clones and lacks some. This sample has approximately 60,000 clones, with around 90% found just once. The sample was PBMCs. The receptors stem from a young man in good health and CMV-seronegative.

The V gene is TRBV28, the J gene TRBJ1-2; 8 bases are shared with TRBD1. Germline CDR1 MDHEN, CDR2 SYDVKM. The ends lost 6 bases at V and 4 bases at J; junction bases unmatched: 13. The CDR3 is 16 amino acids. Here the CDR3 reads CASSLKSGTGPYGYTF. CDR3 in DNA: TGTGCCAGCAGCCTAAAATCCGGGACAGGTCCCTATGGCTACACCTTC.

This chain joins TRBV4-2 and TRBJ1-5; D is unresolved. The CDR3 has 16 residues. V shed 3 bases and J shed 0 bases, with 12 bases lying between them. Germline-derived CDR1 and CDR2 are LGHNA and YNFKEQ. CDR3 sequence (DNA): TGTGCCAGCAGCCAGGGCGCGGACTATAGCAATCAGCCCCAGCATTTT. Amino acids: CASSQGADYSNQPQHF.

V and J are TRBV6-5 and TRBJ1-5; 12 bases are a match to TRBD1. CDR1 and CDR2 from the germline V gene are MNHEY and SVGAGI. This CDR3 region has 15 residues. The junction had 7 bases not matched to a gene; V was cut back by 6 bases and J by 7 bases. The CDR3 spells CASSLGQGAWQPQHF. CDR3 sequence (DNA): TGTGCCAGCAGCCTGGGACAGGGGGCCTGGCAGCCCCAGCATTTT.

The rearrangement uses TRBV5-1 and TRBJ1-1; the D is unclear. Germline lookup yields CDR1 SGHRS and CDR2 YFSETQ. CDR3 length equals 13 residues. Between the trimmed V and J ends, which lost 4 bases and 0 bases, there was a span of 7 bases. In DNA, the CDR3 is TGCGCCAGCAGCCCCGGGGTGAACACTGAAGCTTTCTTT. This translates into CASSPGVNTEAFF. The full variable domain, rest sourced from reference TRBV5-1 and TRBJ1-1, is KAGVTQTPRYLIKTRGQQVTLSCSPISGHRSVSWYQQTPGQGLQFLFEYFSETQRNKGNFPGRFSGRQFSNSRSEMNVSTLELGDSALYLCASSPGVNTEAFFGQGTRLTVV.

The chain has TRBV28 and TRBJ2-5, with TRBD2 matching over 8 bases. The junction had 10 bases not matched to a gene; V was cut back by 8 bases and J by 2 bases. CDR1 and CDR2 (germline): MDHEN, SYDVKM. CDR3 length: 15 residues. The chain's CDR3 is CASGAREAGQETQYF. The DNA for the CDR3 is TGTGCCAGCGGGGCGCGGGAGGCGGGTCAAGAGACCCAGTACTTC. Using reference TRBV28 and TRBJ2-5 for the parts outside the CDR3, the full variable domain is DVKVTQSSRYLVKRTGEKVFLECVQDMDHENMFWYRQDPGLGLRLIYFSYDVKMKEKGDIPEGYSVSREKKERFSLILESASTNQTSMYLCASGAREAGQETQYFGPGTRLLVL.

This chain connects TRBV7-2 to TRBJ2-1, with TRBD2 identical over 10 bases. Germline CDR1 reads SGHTA; CDR2 reads FQGNSA. The V and J ends lost 4 bases and 6 bases, in that order; junction bases with no gene match: 3. The CDR3 totals 14 residues. The CDR3 reads CASSWTSGPNEQFF. The CDR3 DNA reads TGTGCCAGCAGCTGGACTAGCGGACCCAATGAGCAGTTCTTC.

The chain links TRBV4-1 to TRBJ2-7, with 8 bases fitting TRBD2. Germline V lookup: CDR1 MGHRA, CDR2 YSYEKL. This CDR3 has 15 amino acids. Trimming cost V 4 bases and J 6 bases; bases outside gene matches: 11. The CDR3 DNA reads as TGCGCCAGCAGCCCGGGGGTTAGCGGGAAGGGCGAGCAGTACTTC. This codes for CASSPGVSGKGEQYF.

The V gene is TRBV25-1, the J gene TRBJ2-7, with 11 bases identical to TRBD1. The CDR3 consists of 15 residues. V shed 3 bases and J 2 bases; nucleotides not matched to a gene: 3. Germline V gives CDR1 MGHDK, CDR2 SYGVNS. The CDR3 reads CASSDMDRGPYEQYF. The CDR3 DNA reads as TGTGCCAGCAGTGATATGGACAGGGGGCCCTACGAGCAGTACTTC.

The chain links TRBV30 to TRBJ1-2; TRBD1 agrees at 7 bases. CDR3 length: 13 residues. With 3 bases clipped from V and 8 bases from J, the junction kept 9 bases outside the gene matches. CDR1 is GTSNPN and CDR2 is SVGIG in the germline V gene (reference sequence). This CDR3 is CAWSPDRVGGYTF. CDR3 DNA: TGTGCCTGGAGCCCCGACAGGGTCGGAGGCTACACCTTC.

By frequency in the sample, this clone is medium-sized. In DNA, the CDR3 is TGTGCCATCAGTGAGGGCGGGAGTAGTTTCTACGAGCAGTACTTC. Encoded protein: CAISEGGSSFYEQYF. This rearrangement joins TRBV10-3 to TRBJ2-7; 7 positions agree with TRBD2. Looked up from germline, CDR1 is ENHRY and CDR2 is SYGVKD. The CDR3 sequence is 15 residues long. V was pared by 2 bases and J by 3 bases, with 7 bases of the junction left unmatched.